This T cell receptor beta chain comes out of a study of T cells in Graves' hyperthyroidism and ophthalmopathy. The study, taken as a whole, reports: Peripheral blood also featured most of the thyroid clonotypes expanded above 0.001. By a 13 V-J model, ophthalmopathy was set apart from stable hyperthyroidism.

Germline V gives CDR1 LGHDT, CDR2 YNNKEL (reference sequence). The CDR3 sequence is 13 residues long. Trimming stripped 1 base from V and 5 bases from J, with 8 bases between. On this clonotype: Antigen: not known.

TCR beta CDR3 region amplification was performed from RNA transcripts. The TCR CDR3 first-round RT-PCR relied on the HTBI primer set. TCRdb re-called the multiplex PCR reads through MiXCR, storing one row per CDR3 protein. The sample has a few hundred thousand distinct CDR3 sequences; around a sixth are singletons. Thyroid ultrasound, orbital computed tomography, clinical symptoms, and serum thyroxine and TRAb underpinned diagnoses. The PBMCs had their origin in about 9.7 ml of fresh peripheral blood. Material for sequencing was blood. The TCR originated in a woman between 35 and 50 years old with Graves' ophthalmopathy. The chain recombines TRBV3-1 with TRBJ1-1; D remains unclear. In nucleotides, the CDR3 is TGTGCCAGCAGCCAAGTTCAGTGGACTGAAGCTTTCTTT. It is translated as CASSQVQWTEAFF.